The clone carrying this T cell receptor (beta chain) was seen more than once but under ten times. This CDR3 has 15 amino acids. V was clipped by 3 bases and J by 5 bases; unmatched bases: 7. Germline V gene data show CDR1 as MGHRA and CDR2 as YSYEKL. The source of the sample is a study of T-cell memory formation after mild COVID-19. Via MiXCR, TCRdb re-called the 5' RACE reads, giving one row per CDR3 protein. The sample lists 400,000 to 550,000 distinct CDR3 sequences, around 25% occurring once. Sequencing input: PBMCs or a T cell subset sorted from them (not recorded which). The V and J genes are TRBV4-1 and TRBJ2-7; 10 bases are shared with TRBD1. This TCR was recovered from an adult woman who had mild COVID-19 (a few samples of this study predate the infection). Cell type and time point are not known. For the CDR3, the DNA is TGCGCCAGCAGCCACCCGGGACAGGGGTTGCACGAGCAGTACTTC. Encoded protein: CASSHPGQGLHEQYF.